Listed below are T cell receptor beta chains from one sample, sequenced in a study of CD4 and CD8 cells across lung adenocarcinoma regions. TCRdb processed the PCR reads anew with MiXCR; each CDR3 protein has one entry. The table shows about 8,200 distinct CDR3 sequences, with approximately 53% occurring only once. The sample comprised CD8+ T cells from the center of a lung tumor. The receptors derive from a male donor with lung adenocarcinoma. The CD4 and CD8 labels of this study may be unreliable. Both conserved end residues are part of each CDR3. The D gene is left open where the match is weak. Size values are once, few and many counts, or a class for expanded clones, and some rows have none.

D gene: -
V gene: TRBV6-4
clone size: few
J gene: TRBJ2-3
CDR3 DNA: TGTGCCAGCAGTGCGGGGGAGGCCACAGATACGCAGTATTTT
CDR3 protein: CASSAGEATDTQYF

D gene: TRBD1
V gene: TRBV6-5
clone size: -
J gene: TRBJ2-3
CDR3 DNA: TGTGCCAGCAGTTACAGTAGGACAGGGGGCTCAGATACGCAGTATTTT
CDR3 protein: CASSYSRTGGSDTQYF

D gene: TRBD2
V gene: TRBV6-1
clone size: -
J gene: TRBJ2-7
CDR3 DNA: TGTGCCAGCAGTGATACACTAGCGGCCTACGAGCAGTACTTC
CDR3 protein: CASSDTLAAYEQYF

D gene: TRBD1
V gene: TRBV12-3/TRBV12-4
clone size: -
J gene: TRBJ2-5
CDR3 DNA: TGTGCCAGCAGCCTAGGACAGGGGGTTCAAGAGACCCAGTACTTC
CDR3 protein: CASSLGQGVQETQYF

D gene: -
V gene: TRBV6-5
clone size: many
J gene: TRBJ1-3
CDR3 DNA: TGTGCCAGCAGTTACACCCACGGGGAGAGTGGAAACACCATATATTTT
CDR3 protein: CASSYTHGESGNTIYF

D gene: -
V gene: TRBV6-5
clone size: -
J gene: TRBJ1-3
CDR3 DNA: TGTGCCAGCAGTTACTCAAGGCAGTTCTCTGGAAACACCATATATTTT
CDR3 protein: CASSYSRQFSGNTIYF

D gene: -
V gene: TRBV6-1
clone size: -
J gene: TRBJ2-1
CDR3 DNA: TGTGCCAGCAGTGGTCGAGCAGTTTACAATGAGCAGTTCTTC
CDR3 protein: CASSGRAVYNEQFF

D gene: -
V gene: TRBV27
clone size: many
J gene: TRBJ2-1
CDR3 DNA: TGTGCCAGCAGTGGACTGGAGGTTGGGCAGTTCTTC
CDR3 protein: CASSGLEVGQFF

D gene: -
V gene: TRBV27
clone size: -
J gene: TRBJ1-4
CDR3 DNA: TGTGCCAGCAGTTTATCAGGTTTTGGAGAAAAACTGTTTTTT
CDR3 protein: CASSLSGFGEKLFF

D gene: -
V gene: TRBV6-5
clone size: many
J gene: TRBJ1-1
CDR3 DNA: TGTGCCAGCAGCGTAAACACGTCGCCGGGGCCTTTCTTT
CDR3 protein: CASSVNTSPGPFF

D gene: -
V gene: TRBV7-6
clone size: -
J gene: TRBJ1-2
CDR3 DNA: TGTGCCAGCAGTTCTCTCCTCTCCGCTAACTATGGCTACACCTTC
CDR3 protein: CASSSLLSANYGYTF

D gene: -
V gene: TRBV27
clone size: -
J gene: TRBJ2-7
CDR3 DNA: TGTGCCAGTAGCCGGGCGCGTTCGGGCTACGAGCAGTACTTC
CDR3 protein: CASSRARSGYEQYF

D gene: TRBD1
V gene: TRBV12-3/TRBV12-4
clone size: -
J gene: TRBJ1-1
CDR3 DNA: TGTGCCAGCAGGGTAACAGGGGTTCGCACTGAAGCTTTCTTT
CDR3 protein: CASRVTGVRTEAFF

D gene: -
V gene: TRBV6-1
clone size: many
J gene: TRBJ2-1
CDR3 DNA: TGTGCAGCGGGCCTCTCCTACAATGAGCAGTTCTTC
CDR3 protein: CAAGLSYNEQFF

D gene: -
V gene: TRBV28
clone size: -
J gene: TRBJ1-2
CDR3 DNA: TGTGCCAGCAGCGGCGAAGGTAACTATGGCTACACCTTC
CDR3 protein: CASSGEGNYGYTF

D gene: -
V gene: TRBV6-5
clone size: few
J gene: TRBJ1-2
CDR3 DNA: TGTGCCAGCAGGGACTCCCACTATGGCTACACCTTC
CDR3 protein: CASRDSHYGYTF

D gene: -
V gene: TRBV14
clone size: many
J gene: TRBJ2-3
CDR3 DNA: TGTGCCAGCAGCTCGATAGCCCCGGATACGCAGTATTTT
CDR3 protein: CASSSIAPDTQYF

D gene: -
V gene: TRBV10-2
clone size: -
J gene: TRBJ2-1
CDR3 DNA: TGCGCCAGCATGGTCATTCCCAATTACAATGAGCAGTTCTTC
CDR3 protein: CASMVIPNYNEQFF

D gene: -
V gene: TRBV4-1
clone size: -
J gene: TRBJ1-1
CDR3 DNA: TGCGCCAGCAGCCAAGCCGAGACCGAAGGAACCACTGAAGCTTTCTTT
CDR3 protein: CASSQAETEGTTEAFF

D gene: TRBD1
V gene: TRBV27
clone size: -
J gene: TRBJ2-7
CDR3 DNA: TGTGCCAGCACCTCACGACAGGGGGCACTCGAGCAGTACTTC
CDR3 protein: CASTSRQGALEQYF

D gene: -
V gene: TRBV6-1
clone size: -
J gene: TRBJ2-5
CDR3 DNA: TGTGCCAGCAGCGGGGCCCGGGGGAATGACATCCAGTACTTC
CDR3 protein: CASSGARGNDIQYF

D gene: -
V gene: TRBV7-6
clone size: -
J gene: TRBJ2-2
CDR3 DNA: TGTGCCAGCAGCCCGGGACCGCTGGGGACCGGGGAGCTGTTTTTT
CDR3 protein: CASSPGPLGTGELFF

D gene: -
V gene: TRBV6-1
clone size: many
J gene: TRBJ2-7
CDR3 DNA: TGTGCCAGCAATGGTTTGGACACCCGGTGGAACGAGCAGTACTTC
CDR3 protein: CASNGLDTRWNEQYF

D gene: -
V gene: TRBV6-1
clone size: -
J gene: TRBJ2-3
CDR3 DNA: TGTGCGGGCAGTGGCGCGCGAGACATCGAGACGCAGTATTTC
CDR3 protein: CAGSGARDIETQYF

D gene: -
V gene: TRBV4-1
clone size: many
J gene: TRBJ2-1
CDR3 DNA: TGCGCCAGCAGCCAAGATCAGGAGTCGAGCTCCTACAATGAGCAGTTCTTC
CDR3 protein: CASSQDQESSSYNEQFF

D gene: -
V gene: TRBV6-1
clone size: -
J gene: TRBJ2-6
CDR3 DNA: TGTGCCAGCAGTGAATCGTCCGTAGGGGCCGGGGCCAACGTCCTGACTTTC
CDR3 protein: CASSESSVGAGANVLTF

D gene: -
V gene: TRBV30
clone size: -
J gene: TRBJ2-5
CDR3 DNA: TGTGCCTGGAGCAGGGGACTTGCAGAGACCCAGTACTTC
CDR3 protein: CAWSRGLAETQYF

D gene: -
V gene: TRBV5-1
clone size: -
J gene: TRBJ1-1
CDR3 DNA: TGCGCCAGCAGCTTGTTGGGGGCCTGGAACACTGAAGCTTTCTTT
CDR3 protein: CASSLLGAWNTEAFF

D gene: -
V gene: TRBV12-3/TRBV12-4
clone size: -
J gene: TRBJ2-5
CDR3 DNA: TGTGCCAGCAGGGGCATGGGGCAGGGCGACCCAGAGACGCAGTACTTT
CDR3 protein: CASRGMGQGDPETQYF

D gene: -
V gene: TRBV27
clone size: many
J gene: TRBJ2-7
CDR3 DNA: TGTGCCAGCAGTTTACGTACCAGGGGGGGCTACGAGCAGTACTTC
CDR3 protein: CASSLRTRGGYEQYF

D gene: -
V gene: TRBV6-1
clone size: -
J gene: TRBJ1-1
CDR3 DNA: TGTGCCAGCAGAGGGACAACGAACACTGAAGCTTTCTTT
CDR3 protein: CASRGTTNTEAFF

D gene: -
V gene: TRBV11-2
clone size: -
J gene: TRBJ2-4
CDR3 DNA: TGTGGCAGCGGCCCGGGGCTTTCAGCCAAAAACACTCAGTACTTC
CDR3 protein: CGSGPGLSAKNTQYF

D gene: -
V gene: TRBV12-3/TRBV12-4
clone size: -
J gene: TRBJ2-1
CDR3 DNA: TGTGCCAGCACCATTAGCGGAACCTACAATGAGCAGTTCTTC
CDR3 protein: CASTISGTYNEQFF

D gene: -
V gene: TRBV6-1
clone size: -
J gene: TRBJ2-5
CDR3 DNA: TGTGCCAGCAGGGGGGCAGGGTTGTCAGAGACCCAGTACTTC
CDR3 protein: CASRGAGLSETQYF

D gene: -
V gene: TRBV10-1
clone size: -
J gene: TRBJ2-7
CDR3 DNA: TGCGCCAGCAGTGGGGTCGAGCCACCCTACGAGCAGTACTTC
CDR3 protein: CASSGVEPPYEQYF

D gene: -
V gene: TRBV27
clone size: -
J gene: TRBJ2-2
CDR3 DNA: TGTGCCAGCAGTTTATACAGGAAGAACACCGGGGAGCTGTTTTTT
CDR3 protein: CASSLYRKNTGELFF

D gene: TRBD1
V gene: TRBV5-1
clone size: -
J gene: TRBJ2-1
CDR3 DNA: TGCGCCAGCAGCCAAGGGACAGGGTGGGTTGATGAGCAGTTCTTC
CDR3 protein: CASSQGTGWVDEQFF

D gene: -
V gene: TRBV6-5
clone size: -
J gene: TRBJ2-7
CDR3 DNA: TGTGCCAGCAGTTACTCGCGGTTTCCTGGCTCCTACGAGCAGTACTTC
CDR3 protein: CASSYSRFPGSYEQYF

D gene: -
V gene: TRBV6-1
clone size: -
J gene: TRBJ1-1
CDR3 DNA: TGTGCCAGCACCCGAGGACAGTTGAACACTGAAGCTTTCTTT
CDR3 protein: CASTRGQLNTEAFF